The clone carrying this T cell receptor (beta chain) has just a few counts. Its antigen remains unidentified. The entry originates in a study of blood T cells in healthy people across ages. The study's findings and limits: Estimates based on one million T cells were treated as lower bounds.

A second PCR, run for about 7 to 11 cycles, used a sample-barcoded 5' primer plus a J-beta primer mix. A template-switch adaptor that had 12 random nucleotides put a tag on each cDNA molecule. TCRdb recomputed calls from the 5' RACE reads with MiXCR, one row per CDR3 protein. The repertoire includes about 800,000 distinct CDR3 sequences, more than 20% of them detected once, and more than 3% sits in the top ten. The CDR3 covers 14 residues. This sample also belongs to another study, concerning T cells of mothers and their children.

Material for sequencing was blood. This sequence was found in a boy aged 5-17 years in good health. The chain uses TRBV21-1 and TRBJ2-2; the DNA was not used to check the table's D call, TRBD1. TRBV21-1 is a listed pseudogene. The CDR3 is CASRDRRYTGELFF. CDR3 sequence (DNA): TGTGCCAGCAGGGACAGGCGTTACACCGGGGAGCTGTTTTTT.